This entry lists 15 T cell receptor beta chains sequenced from one sample in a study of blood T cell repertoires in COVID-19 (dated by TCRdb to 2019 to 2021). The protocol used for the library was the immunoSEQ multiplex PCR assay. TCRdb obtained this table from immuneACCESS and retained in-frame rearrangements with V and J assigned. These tables miss some clones; where compared with another copy, unresolved V genes account for less than half of the shortfall, and the remainder is unexplained. The sample data list some 140,000 clones, and 65% to 90% of these were observed just once. The ten largest clones capture 9% to 14% of the sample. Sequenced sample: peripheral blood. These TCRs come from an older woman with COVID-19, enrolled during active disease.

V gene TRBV4-1 combines with J gene TRBJ1-6; tentative D call: TRBD1 (6 bases). The CDR3 covers 15 residues. In germline, CDR1 is MGHRA, CDR2 YSYEKL. V gave up 4 bases and J gave up 12 bases, with 19 bases separating them. The CDR3 reads CASSPRDKISGPLHF. DNA for the CDR3: TGCGCCAGCAGCCCTCGGGACAAGATAAGTGGACCCCTCCACTTT.

The rearrangement joins TRBV2 to TRBJ1-2, with D unresolved. The CDR3 runs 14 residues. Germline CDR1 is SNHLY and CDR2 is FYNNEI. The ends were cut back, 2 bases at V and 3 bases at J, with 10 bases in the middle. In DNA, the CDR3 is TGTGCCAGCAGTGAATGGGCCAAGGACTATGGCTACACCTTC. Its protein is CASSEWAKDYGYTF.

CDR3 in DNA: TGTGCCAGCAGCCAAGGGGGACAGGGTCCCTATGGCTACACCTTC. It codes for CASSQGGQGPYGYTF. This chain uses TRBV3-1 (or the pseudogene TRBV3-2) with TRBJ1-2, with TRBD1 matching 9 bases. With 1 base clipped from V and 4 bases from J, the junction kept 4 bases outside the gene matches. The CDR3 spans 15 residues. Per the germline V gene, CDR1 is LGHDT and CDR2 is YNNKEL (reference sequence).

This clone was counted between two and nine times. Germline and junction disagree at one end, which may indicate a read error. V usage is TRBV4-1 and J usage is TRBJ2-3, with TRBD1 matching 7 bases. The germline V gene encodes CDR1 MGHRA and CDR2 YSYEKL. This CDR3 has 16 amino acids. CDR3 amino acids: CASSQDRATYTDTQYF. CDR3 DNA sequence: TGCGCCAGCAGTCAAGACAGGGCGACTTACACAGATACGCAGTATTTT.

This chain connects TRBV6-5 to TRBJ1-6; tentatively, D is TRBD1 (5 bases). Trimming took off 4 bases at V and 0 bases at J, with 10 bases between the two ends. Germline V CDR1 and CDR2: MNHEY, SVGAGI. The CDR3 runs 16 residues. CDR3 DNA sequence: TGTGCCAGCAGTTTGACAGAACACTCCTATAATTCACCCCTCCACTTT. It translates to CASSLTEHSYNSPLHF.

CDR3 in DNA: TGTGCCAGCAGCCCAGGACAGGGGCGTTTTTCGTTCTTC. The encoded protein is CASSPGQGRFSFF. The V gene is TRBV3-1 (or the pseudogene TRBV3-2), the J gene TRBJ2-1, with 9 bases identical to TRBD1. This CDR3 is 13 amino acids long. Per the germline V gene, CDR1 is LGHDT and CDR2 is YNNKEL (reference sequence). Trimming took 4 bases from V and 15 from J; bases not matched to a gene: 10.

This chain links TRBV12-3 or TRBV12-4 with TRBJ2-2; TRBD1 agrees at 8 bases. The CDR3 has 12 residues. V trimming: 6 bases; J trimming: 9 bases; junction bases outside the gene matches: 3. CDR3 loop: CASSRQGWELFF. CDR3 sequence (DNA): TGTGCCAGCAGCCGACAGGGGTGGGAGCTGTTTTTT.

The rearrangement joins TRBV7-9 to TRBJ1-4, with 10 bases identical to TRBD1. The CDR3 contains 16 residues. After removal of 5 bases from V and 6 bases from J, the junction contained 9 bases not matched to a gene. The germline CDR1 and CDR2 sequences are SEHNR and FQNEAQ (reference sequence). In nucleotides, the CDR3 is TGTGCCAGCAGCCCCCAGGAGGGACAGGGGTATGAAAAACTGTTTTTT. Translating gives CASSPQEGQGYEKLFF. The full variable domain, with the rest looked up from reference TRBV7-9 and TRBJ1-4, is DTGVSQNPRHKITKRGQNVTFRCDPISEHNRLYWYRQTLGQGPEFLTYFQNEAQLEKSRLLSDRFSAERPKGSFSTLEIQRTEQGDSAMYLCASSPQEGQGYEKLFFGSGTQLSVL.

This clone showed up just a few times. The rearrangement uses TRBV5-6 and TRBJ2-5; 10 bases are a match to TRBD2. Germline V CDR1 and CDR2: SGHDT, YYEEEE. Trimming cost V 4 bases and J 0 bases; bases outside gene matches: 9. The CDR3 has 17 amino acids. The CDR3: CASSQETSGVHQETQYF. The CDR3 DNA reads as TGTGCCAGCAGCCAGGAAACTAGCGGGGTACACCAAGAGACCCAGTACTTC.

The chain recombines TRBV6-6 with TRBJ1-6; a weak D match, TRBD1 (5 bases). V lost 6 bases and J lost 3, with 18 bases in between. Germline CDR1 reads MNHNY; CDR2 reads SVGAGI (reference sequence). The CDR3 is 17 residues long. The CDR3 coding sequence is TGTGCCAGCAGCCGAGACCTAATAGACAGCTATAATTCACCCCTCCACTTT. It codes for CASSRDLIDSYNSPLHF.

The V and J genes are TRBV6-5 and TRBJ1-4; 7 nucleotides match TRBD1. The ends lost 2 bases at V and 7 bases at J; junction bases unmatched: 1. Per germline, CDR1 MNHEY and CDR2 SVGAGI. This CDR3 comprises 13 residues. The CDR3 bases are TGTGCCAGCAGTTACACAGGGGTTGAAAAACTGTTTTTT. Protein product: CASSYTGVEKLFF.

The chain carries TRBV3-1 (or the pseudogene TRBV3-2) and TRBJ2-7; D may be TRBD1 (5 bases). Looked up from germline, CDR1 is LGHDT and CDR2 is YNNKEL (reference sequence). V was trimmed by 1 base and J by 7 bases, leaving 11 bases between them. This CDR3 is 13 amino acids long. CDR3 in amino acids: CASSQGRVGEQYF. For the CDR3, the DNA is TGTGCCAGCAGCCAAGGCAGGGTGGGAGAGCAGTACTTC.

In regard to this clone: At one end, the junction sequence differs from germline, possibly due to a read error. J is TRBJ2-1 and V is TRBV7-7; TRBD2 matches at 7 bases. Germline V gene lookup returns CDR1 SSHAT and CDR2 FNYEAQ (reference sequence). There are 13 residues in the CDR3. This CDR3 is CASSLDRDYEQFF. The CDR3, as DNA: TGTGCTAGCAGCTTAGACCGGGACTACGAGCAGTTCTTC.

The genes are TRBV7-9 and TRBJ2-4; TRBD1 might be the D (6 bases). Germline V gene data show CDR1 as SEHNR and CDR2 as FQNEAQ (reference sequence). With 4 bases removed from V and 6 bases from J, the gap between germline ends came to 13 bases. The CDR3 extends over 14 amino acids. The CDR3 loop is CASSSHQQGNIQYF. The DNA for the CDR3 is TGTGCCAGCAGCTCACATCAACAGGGAAACATTCAGTACTTC.

The chain carries TRBV29-1 and TRBJ1-4; weak D call: TRBD1 (6 bases). The V gene lost 6 bases and the J gene lost 5 bases, with 16 bases spanning the gap. Per the germline V gene, CDR1 is SQVTM and CDR2 is ANQGSEA. CDR3 length: 14 residues. CDR3 protein: CSVHHPGQNEKLFF. CDR3 in DNA: TGCAGCGTCCACCACCCTGGACAGAATGAAAAACTGTTTTTT.